The sequence of this TCR beta chain was determined in a study of neoadjuvant anti-PD-1 for oral cavity cancer (TCRdb year 2021). As for the study more broadly: Three to four biweekly doses of nivolumab at 3 mg/kg were mostly administered to patients before curative-intent surgical resection. The parent correlative cohort included around 12 patients, with an approximately 30% response rate. Patients with complete response, partial response or stable disease by RECIST 1.1 were defined as responders, whereas patients with progression were defined as non-responders. Patients who did not progress were given a fourth nivolumab dose at about day 43 and had definitive surgical resection on days 50-56. The paper as a whole reports these results and caveats: Higher pretreatment blood TCRbeta clonality and lower post-treatment tumor TCRbeta clonality were correlated with higher pretreatment blood Treg/Th17 ratios. The TCR analyses had only a few patients in each response group, and the authors called for validation in larger cohorts. After neoadjuvant nivolumab, significantly higher T cell clonality (Gini index) was found within PBMCs in non-responders than in responders.

The meaning of the sample's time point label: after neoadjuvant nivolumab, at surgical resection. None of the patients had received prior systemic or radiation treatment, and all were newly diagnosed with stage II-IVA oral cavity squamous cell carcinoma. The cohort was composed of patients with HPV-negative, locally advanced oral cavity squamous cell carcinoma. Peripheral blood mononuclear cells were analyzed directly and were not maintained or expanded in culture. Samples were obtained from a longitudinal correlative study of a single-arm phase II trial of neoadjuvant nivolumab in oral cavity squamous cell carcinoma. Genomic DNA-based TCRbeta sequencing was performed on subject-matched pre- and post-treatment PBMCs and tumors from three responders and three non-responders. Peripheral blood mononuclear cells were collected before nivolumab treatment and again after treatment, at the time of surgery. Genomic DNA was isolated from PBMCs using the Maxwell RSC DNA from Cells kit.

V lost 4 bases and J lost 4 bases, and the count of bases not matched to a germline gene is 12. The CDR1 and CDR2 encoded by the germline V gene are SGHTA and FQGNSA. The CDR3 runs 16 residues from the cysteine to the phenylalanine. Only the CDR3 DNA stays, 48 bases, in frame from base 1. For deep sequencing, PBMC libraries mostly used about 490 ng of input genomic DNA, with six replicates for each sample. TCRbeta libraries were prepared with the immunoSEQ hsTCRbeta kit according to the manufacturer's instructions. An Illumina NovaSeq 6000 S4 flow cell was used to sequence the final libraries, which had first been combined to 3 nM. The study's own analysis went as follows. Raw data preprocessing and quality control were performed with the immunoSEQ Analyzer. The analysis was limited to productive rearrangements, and each clonotype was defined by a unique CDR3 amino acid sequence. Repertoire clonality was estimated as the Gini-Simpson index, computed with the R package tcR. Student's t test was used to compare Gini indices, and Pearson correlation was used to assess associations with tumor size change. This immuneACCESS table, as held by TCRdb, lists in-frame sequences with V and J called but not all clones. Of the missing ones, under half trace to an unresolved V gene in checked studies; the others have no known cause. V and J calls and clone size follow that table, whereas D and trimming were derived from the DNA. The sample has 11,000 to 15,000 clones on record, 75% to 85% of them singletons. The ten largest account for roughly 2.3% of the sample.

Regarding this clone: Its antigen is currently not known. Per-base quality was not reported, and no clone a single base away is much larger than it.

The receptor's source is a person aged 40 to 85 with oral cavity squamous cell carcinoma. The V and J segments used are TRBV7-2 and TRBJ1-2; 7 of the junction bases match TRBD1. The sample here was PBMCs, taken after nivolumab (anti-PD-1) treatment. The DNA sequence reads TGTGCCAGCAGCTCGTATTACTCTGACAGGGTCTATGGCTACACCTTC. Its protein is CASSSYYSDRVYGYTF.